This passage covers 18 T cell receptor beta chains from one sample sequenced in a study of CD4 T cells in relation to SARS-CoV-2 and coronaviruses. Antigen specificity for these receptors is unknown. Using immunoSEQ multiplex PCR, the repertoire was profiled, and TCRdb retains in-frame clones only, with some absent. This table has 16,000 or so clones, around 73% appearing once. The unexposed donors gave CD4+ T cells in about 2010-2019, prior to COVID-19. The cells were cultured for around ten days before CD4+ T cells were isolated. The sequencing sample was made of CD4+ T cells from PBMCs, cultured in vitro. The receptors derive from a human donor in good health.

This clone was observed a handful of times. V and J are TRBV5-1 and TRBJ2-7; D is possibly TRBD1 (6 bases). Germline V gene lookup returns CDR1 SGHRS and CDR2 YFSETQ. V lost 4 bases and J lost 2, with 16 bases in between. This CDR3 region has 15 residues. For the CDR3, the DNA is TGCGCCAGCAGCCCAACGCCCGACAGGACCTACGAGCAGTACTTC. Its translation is CASSPTPDRTYEQYF.

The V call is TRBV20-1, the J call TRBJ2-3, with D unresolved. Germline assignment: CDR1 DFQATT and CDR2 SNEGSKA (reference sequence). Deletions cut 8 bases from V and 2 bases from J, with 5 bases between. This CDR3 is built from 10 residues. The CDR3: CSIFTDTQYF. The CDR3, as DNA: TGCAGTATTTTCACAGATACGCAGTATTTT.

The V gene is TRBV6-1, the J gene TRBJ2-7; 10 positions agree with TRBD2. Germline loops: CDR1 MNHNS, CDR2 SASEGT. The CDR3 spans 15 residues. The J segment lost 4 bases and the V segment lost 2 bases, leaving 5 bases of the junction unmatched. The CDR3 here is CASSEMGTSVYEQYF. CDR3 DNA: TGTGCCAGCAGTGAAATGGGGACTAGCGTATACGAGCAGTACTTC.

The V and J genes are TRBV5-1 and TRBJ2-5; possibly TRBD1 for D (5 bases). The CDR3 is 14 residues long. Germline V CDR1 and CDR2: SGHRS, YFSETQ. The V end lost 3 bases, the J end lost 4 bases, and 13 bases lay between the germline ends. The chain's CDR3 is CASSSQGSGETQYF. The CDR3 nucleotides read TGCGCCAGCAGCTCCCAGGGAAGTGGAGAGACCCAGTACTTC.

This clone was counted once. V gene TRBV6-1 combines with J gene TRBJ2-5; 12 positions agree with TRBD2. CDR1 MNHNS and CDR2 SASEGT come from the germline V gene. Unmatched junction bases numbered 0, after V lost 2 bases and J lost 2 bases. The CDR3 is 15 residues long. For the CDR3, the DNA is TGTGCCAGCAGTGAACTAGCGGGAGGGCAAGAGACCCAGTACTTC. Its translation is CASSELAGGQETQYF.

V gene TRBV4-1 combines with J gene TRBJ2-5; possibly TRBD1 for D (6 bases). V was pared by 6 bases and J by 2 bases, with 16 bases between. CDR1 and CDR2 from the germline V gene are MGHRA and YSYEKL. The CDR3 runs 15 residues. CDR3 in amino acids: CASSRPDRKQETQYF. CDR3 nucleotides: TGCGCCAGCAGTCGACCGGACAGAAAACAAGAGACCCAGTACTTC.

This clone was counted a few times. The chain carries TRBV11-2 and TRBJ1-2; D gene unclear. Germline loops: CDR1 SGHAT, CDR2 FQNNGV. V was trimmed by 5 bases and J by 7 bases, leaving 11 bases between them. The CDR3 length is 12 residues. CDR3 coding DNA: TGTGCCAGCAGCCCCGTGGGCTCTGGCTACACCTTC. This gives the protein CASSPVGSGYTF.

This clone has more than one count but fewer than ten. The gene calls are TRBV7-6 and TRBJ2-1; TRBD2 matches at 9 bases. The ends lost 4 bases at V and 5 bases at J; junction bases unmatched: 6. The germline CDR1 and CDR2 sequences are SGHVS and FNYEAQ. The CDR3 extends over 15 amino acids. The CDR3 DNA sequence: TGTGCCAGCAGCTCCATAGCGGGAGCTAACAATGAGCAGTTCTTC. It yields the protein CASSSIAGANNEQFF.

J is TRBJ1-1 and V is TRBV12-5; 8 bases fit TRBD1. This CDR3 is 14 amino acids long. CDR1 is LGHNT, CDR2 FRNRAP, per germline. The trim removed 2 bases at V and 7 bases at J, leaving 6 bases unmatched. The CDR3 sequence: CASGLSGGGGEAFF. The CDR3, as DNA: TGTGCTAGTGGTTTGTCAGGGGGCGGTGGTGAAGCTTTCTTT.

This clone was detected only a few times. Written as DNA, the CDR3 is TGTGCCAGCAGCTTAGATCCTGGGAGGGGACGGGGAGAAAAACTGTTTTTT. This encodes CASSLDPGRGRGEKLFF. This chain links TRBV11-2 with TRBJ1-4; the D gene is possibly TRBD1 (5 bases). Trimming cost V 0 bases and J 8 bases, with 19 bases left between them. CDR1 SGHAT and CDR2 FQNNGV come from the germline V gene. CDR3 length: 17 amino acids.

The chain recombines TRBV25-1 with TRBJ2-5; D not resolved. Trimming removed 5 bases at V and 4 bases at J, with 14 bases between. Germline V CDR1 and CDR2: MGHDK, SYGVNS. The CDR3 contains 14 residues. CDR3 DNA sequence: TGTGCCAGCAGTCAGTTAGGAGCACCAGAGACCCAGTACTTC. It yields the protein CASSQLGAPETQYF.

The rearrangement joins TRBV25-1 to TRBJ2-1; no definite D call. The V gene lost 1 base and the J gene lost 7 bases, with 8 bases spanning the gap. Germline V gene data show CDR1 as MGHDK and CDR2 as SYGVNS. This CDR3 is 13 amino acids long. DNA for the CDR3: TGTGCCAGCAGTGAATTTGGGTTTAATGAGCAGTTCTTC. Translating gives CASSEFGFNEQFF. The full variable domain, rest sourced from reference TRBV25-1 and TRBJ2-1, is EADIYQTPRYLVIGTGKKITLECSQTMGHDKMYWYQQDPGMELHLIHYSYGVNSTEKGDLSSESTVSRIRTEHFPLTLESARPSHTSQYLCASSEFGFNEQFFGPGTRLTVL.

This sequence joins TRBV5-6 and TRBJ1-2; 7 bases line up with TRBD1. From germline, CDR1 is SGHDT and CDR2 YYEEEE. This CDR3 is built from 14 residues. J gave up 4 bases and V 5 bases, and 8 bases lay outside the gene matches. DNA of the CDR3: TGTGCCAGCAGGGAAGGGGGCGCCGGCTATGGCTACACCTTC. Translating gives CASREGGAGYGYTF.

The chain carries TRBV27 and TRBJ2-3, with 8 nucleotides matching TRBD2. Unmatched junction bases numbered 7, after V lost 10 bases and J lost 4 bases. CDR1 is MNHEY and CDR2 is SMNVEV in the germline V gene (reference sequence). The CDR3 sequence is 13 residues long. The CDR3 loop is CATAGTRADTQYF. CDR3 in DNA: TGTGCCACGGCCGGGACTAGAGCAGATACGCAGTATTTT.

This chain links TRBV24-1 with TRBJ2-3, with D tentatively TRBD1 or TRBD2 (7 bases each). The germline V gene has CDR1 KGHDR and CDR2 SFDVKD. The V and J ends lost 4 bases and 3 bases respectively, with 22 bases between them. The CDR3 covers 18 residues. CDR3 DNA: TGTGCCACCAGTGACCCATTACCGACAGGGAGGGAGACAGATACGCAGTATTTT. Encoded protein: CATSDPLPTGRETDTQYF.

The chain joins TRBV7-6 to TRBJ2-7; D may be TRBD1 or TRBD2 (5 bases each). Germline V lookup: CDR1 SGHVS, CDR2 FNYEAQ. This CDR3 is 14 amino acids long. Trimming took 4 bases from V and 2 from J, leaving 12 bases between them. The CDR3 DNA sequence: TGTGCCAGCAGCTATGGGACCGGGGCCTACGAGCAGTACTTC. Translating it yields CASSYGTGAYEQYF.

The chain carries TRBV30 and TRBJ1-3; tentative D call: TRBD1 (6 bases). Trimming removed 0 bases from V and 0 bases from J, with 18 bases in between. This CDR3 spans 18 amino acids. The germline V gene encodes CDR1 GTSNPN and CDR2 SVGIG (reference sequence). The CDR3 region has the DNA TGTGCCTGGAGTGTACGTGGACAGTCCAGTTACTCTGGAAACACCATATATTTT. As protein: CAWSVRGQSSYSGNTIYF. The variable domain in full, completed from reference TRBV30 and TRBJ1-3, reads SQTIHQWPATLVQPVGSPLSLECTVEGTSNPNLYWYRQAAGRGLQLLFYSVGIGQISSEVPQNLSASRPQDRQFILSSKKLLLSDSGFYLCAWSVRGQSSYSGNTIYFGEGSWLTVV.

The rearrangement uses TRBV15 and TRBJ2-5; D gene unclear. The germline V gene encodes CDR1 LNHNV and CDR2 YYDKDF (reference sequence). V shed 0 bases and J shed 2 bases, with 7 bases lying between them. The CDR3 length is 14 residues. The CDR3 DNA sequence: TGTGCCACCAGCAGAGACCAGAGTCAAGAGACCCAGTACTTC. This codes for CATSRDQSQETQYF.